Listed below are T cell receptor beta chains from one sample, sequenced in a study of blood T cell repertoires in COVID-19. Sequencing used immunoSEQ multiplex PCR; TCRdb keeps in-frame clones, though not all of them. The sample lists more than 300,000 clones; around nine tenths were seen once. Source material: peripheral blood. These receptors came from a woman between 65 and 79 years old with COVID-19, enrolled during active disease. The CDR3 runs from the conserved cysteine through the conserved F or W.

j_call	v_call	cdr3_aa
TRBJ1-5	TRBV20-1	CSASVGHPNQPQHF
TRBJ1-3	TRBV30	CAWDRAGNTIYF
TRBJ1-2	TRBV19	CASSIAADRGGYGYTF
TRBJ2-3	TRBV24-1	CATTGGLGDTQYF
TRBJ1-1	TRBV2	CASSQGGAEAFF
TRBJ1-3	TRBV6-5	CASSRTRTGGNTIYF
TRBJ2-1	TRBV5-1	CASSFLAGGSTDEQFF
TRBJ2-3	TRBV12-3/TRBV12-4	CASSPGGGNTQYF
TRBJ2-1	TRBV24-1	CATSRQGVYNEQFF
TRBJ1-4	TRBV27	CASSRGGVEKLFF
TRBJ2-7	TRBV6-5	CASSPGLVPIYEQYF
TRBJ1-2	TRBV6-2/TRBV6-3	CASSYRTPLAGGYTF
TRBJ1-5	TRBV19	CASSNRAGSNQPQHF
TRBJ1-3	TRBV19	CASSTIRQGSGNTIYF
TRBJ1-1	TRBV30	CAWSPGTFYTEAFF
TRBJ2-7	TRBV27	CASSHLSGTVGPSYEQYF
TRBJ1-5	TRBV6-5	CASTDRQGIQPQHF
TRBJ1-1	TRBV12-3/TRBV12-4	CASSFVETGKTFF
TRBJ1-2	TRBV19	CASMDRAYGYTF
TRBJ1-1	TRBV6-1	CASSEAPAGREAFF
TRBJ1-1	TRBV3-1/TRBV3-2	CASSQDPDTKNTEAFF
TRBJ1-2	TRBV5-1	CASSLDRNYGYTF
TRBJ1-2	TRBV11-2	CASSLAPATGLDGYTF
TRBJ2-7	TRBV7-9	CASSLGGQLYEQYF
TRBJ2-7	TRBV11-2	CASSVSSLKYAGSIYEQYF
TRBJ1-6	TRBV27	CASSRRDMSHSPLHF
TRBJ1-6	TRBV5-1	CASSLPDRVSPLHF
TRBJ2-2	TRBV6-4	CASSPQGMTGELFF
TRBJ1-4	TRBV27	CASSVQGAGTNEKLFF
TRBJ2-3	TRBV7-2	CASSFAGGRTDTQYF
TRBJ2-7	TRBV10-3	CAIGRTSGPYEQYF
TRBJ2-1	TRBV3-1/TRBV3-2	CASSQDWGNSEQFF
TRBJ1-1	TRBV30	CAGTRTGSRNTEAFF
TRBJ1-1	TRBV15	CATSRGRVPGKDTEAFF
TRBJ2-7	TRBV4-2	CASSQGTSGGYEQYF
TRBJ2-5	TRBV7-7	CASSLGSGGAVETQYF
TRBJ1-5	TRBV11-2	CASSSGTGGGFGQPQHF
TRBJ2-7	TRBV6-5	CASTLANEQYF
TRBJ1-5	TRBV7-2	CASSLAPGTYQPQHF
TRBJ1-3	TRBV21-1	CASSMSEPAGNTIYF
TRBJ2-7	TRBV14	CASSPSARDRGKEDYEQYF
TRBJ2-7	TRBV28	CASSYVWGEVNYEQYF
TRBJ1-4	TRBV5-6	CASSFRDRPNEKLFF
TRBJ1-4	TRBV5-1	CASSELGQQEKLFF
TRBJ1-1	TRBV7-2	CASSLVGGNTEAFF